The next 27 T cell receptor beta chains were all read from a single sample in a study of T cells in Graves' hyperthyroidism and ophthalmopathy. Using RNA transcripts as the source, TCR beta CDR3 regions were amplified. The TCR CDR3 first-round RT-PCR relied on the HTBI primer set. TCRdb processed the multiplex PCR reads anew with MiXCR; each CDR3 protein has one entry. The top ten hold roughly 44% of the sample, which has approximately 200,000 distinct CDR3 sequences, 15% to 20% seen once. Source material: blood. Receptors originate from a man between 40 and 49 years old with Graves' hyperthyroidism.

This clonotype appeared many times. This sequence joins TRBV12-3 or TRBV12-4 and TRBJ2-3; D is uncertain. V lost 1 base and J lost 0, with 5 bases in between. CDR3 length equals 14 residues. The CDR3 region is CASSLDSSTDTQYF. In DNA, the CDR3 is TGTGCCAGCAGTTTAGACAGTAGCACAGATACGCAGTATTTT.

Remarks on this clonotype: A single base separates this from a much larger clone, so it may be a read error. The V gene is TRBV7-9, the J gene TRBJ2-7, with 11 bases that match TRBD2. This CDR3 region has 14 residues. The germline CDR1 and CDR2 sequences are SEHNR and FQNEAQ (reference sequence). The CDR3 here is CTSSHSGGAYEQYF. The CDR3 DNA reads TGTACCAGCAGCCATAGCGGGGGGGCCTACGAGCAGTACTTC. Supplemented by reference TRBV7-9 and TRBJ2-7, the full variable domain reads DTGVSQNPRHKITKRGQNVTFRCDPISEHNRLYWYRQTLGQGPEFLTYFQNEAQLEKSRLLSDRFSAERPKGSFSTLEIQRTEQGDSAMYLCTSSHSGGAYEQYFGPGTRLTVT.

This clonotype was seen at least ten times. The chain uses TRBV5-1 and TRBJ2-7; 12 positions match TRBD1. In germline, CDR1 is SGHRS, CDR2 YFSETQ. Trimming cost V 2 bases and J 5 bases; bases outside gene matches: 5. The CDR3 length is 15 residues. The CDR3 bases are TGCGCCAGCAGCTTACGGGACAGGGGGCGCGACGAGCAGTACTTC. Its translation is CASSLRDRGRDEQYF.

This clonotype was seen repeatedly, ten times or more. The rearrangement uses TRBV15 and TRBJ1-1, with TRBD1 as a possible D gene (5 bases). Germline CDR1 and CDR2: LNHNV and YYDKDF (reference sequence). V was pared by 0 bases and J by 4 bases, with 12 bases between. The CDR3 runs 15 residues. The CDR3 bases are TGTGCCACCAGCAGAGATTGGGGGGTGTCCACTGAAGCTTTCTTT. It yields the protein CATSRDWGVSTEAFF.

This clonotype has ten or more counts. The rearrangement uses TRBV7-2 and TRBJ2-2; 14 nucleotides match TRBD2. Trimming at V came to 6 bases and at J to 6 bases, leaving 3 bases not matched to a gene. Germline CDR1 and CDR2: SGHTA and FQGNSA. This CDR3 region has 15 residues. The CDR3 bases are TGTGCCAGCAGTTGGACTAGCGGGGGGCCCGGGGAGCTGTTTTTT. It specifies CASSWTSGGPGELFF.

This clonotype occurred a few times. The chain uses TRBV9 and TRBJ2-7; possibly TRBD1 for D (5 bases). CDR3 length equals 14 residues. Germline CDR1 SGDLS, CDR2 YYNGEE. The ends were cut back, 5 bases at V and 1 base at J, with 13 bases in the middle. CDR3 residues: CASSIQGESYEQYF. Written as DNA, the CDR3 is TGTGCCAGCAGTATTCAGGGTGAGTCCTACGAGCAGTACTTC.

This chain uses TRBV7-3 with TRBJ2-6; D is ambiguous. CDR3 length: 15 amino acids. Trimming shortened V by 5 bases and J by 1 base, and 9 bases separated the two germline ends. Germline CDR1 is SGHTA and CDR2 is FQGTGA. The CDR3 region is CASSPYTSGANVLTF. CDR3 DNA: TGTGCCAGCAGCCCCTATACGTCTGGGGCCAACGTCCTGACTTTC.

The chain couples TRBV19 to TRBJ1-1; possible D gene TRBD1, 5 bases. Germline V gives CDR1 LNHDA, CDR2 SQIVND (reference sequence). The CDR3 totals 13 residues. V shed 6 bases and J shed 6 bases, with 14 bases lying between them. As DNA, the CDR3 is TGTGCCAGTAGGAGGACTCGGGGGGCTGAAGCTTTCTTT. It is translated as CASRRTRGAEAFF. The full variable domain, rest sourced from reference TRBV19 and TRBJ1-1, is DGGITQSPKYLFRKEGQNVTLSCEQNLNHDAMYWYRQDPGQGLRLIYYSQIVNDFQKGDIAEGYSVSREKKESFPLTVTSAQKNPTAFYLCASRRTRGAEAFFGQGTRLTVV.

This clonotype was seen a handful of times. V gene TRBV20-1 combines with J gene TRBJ1-2; 7 bases align to TRBD1. V lost 5 bases and J lost 1; bases outside the gene matches: 10. Looked up from germline, CDR1 is DFQATT and CDR2 is SNEGSKA (reference sequence). There are 15 residues in the CDR3. The CDR3 bases are TGCAGTGCTGGGACCCCGGACAGGATTAACTATGGCTACACCTTC. Translating gives CSAGTPDRINYGYTF.

The J gene is TRBJ2-7, the V gene TRBV12-3 or TRBV12-4; 8 bases match TRBD1. J lost 9 bases, V lost 5 bases, and 12 bases had no gene match. The length of the CDR3 is 14 residues. The CDR3 bases are TGTGCCAGCAGTAGACAGGGGTCTTTCGTGGGGCAGTACTTC. Translation: CASSRQGSFVGQYF.

The sample holds a few counts of this clonotype. In DNA, the CDR3 is TGCAGTGCTAGAGATCCTAGGGGCTCTGGGGCCAACGTCCTGACTTTC. Encoded protein: CSARDPRGSGANVLTF. The V and J genes are TRBV20-1 and TRBJ2-6; the D gene is possibly TRBD1 (5 bases). V was clipped by 0 bases and J by 0 bases, with 9 bases between them. Germline V CDR1 and CDR2: DFQATT, SNEGSKA (reference sequence). The CDR3 totals 16 residues.

The CDR3 DNA is TGTGCCAGCAGTTTACAGACAGGGGTAAGGGAAAAACTGTTTTTT. As protein: CASSLQTGVREKLFF. This chain uses TRBV6-5 with TRBJ1-4, with 8 bases lining up with TRBD1. The CDR3 runs to 15 residues. V dropped 4 bases and J dropped 8; count of bases not matched to a gene: 9. Per the germline V gene, CDR1 is MNHEY and CDR2 is SVGAGI.

This clonotype was seen only a few times. The genes are TRBV27 and TRBJ2-7; D is undetermined. The V and J ends lost 5 bases and 0 bases respectively, with 11 bases between them. This CDR3 is built from 14 residues. Germline V gives CDR1 MNHEY, CDR2 SMNVEV (reference sequence). DNA of the CDR3: TGTGCCAGCAGTAACGTAGTGAGCTCCTACGAGCAGTACTTC. Translation gives CASSNVVSSYEQYF.

There are many counts of this clonotype. V and J are TRBV28 and TRBJ1-2, with D possibly being TRBD1 (6 bases). CDR1 is MDHEN and CDR2 is SYDVKM in the germline V gene. This CDR3 has 15 amino acids. Trimming took off 4 bases at V and 8 bases at J, with 20 bases between the two ends. In DNA form, the CDR3 reads TGTGCCAGCAGTTCTGGGCTACAGGGTAGGGGGGGCTACACCTTC. The encoded protein is CASSSGLQGRGGYTF.

The chain uses TRBV4-3 and TRBJ2-2; 11 bases align to TRBD2. Germline CDR1 LGHNA, CDR2 YSLEER. The CDR3 has 18 amino acids. After removal of 0 bases from V and 7 bases from J, the junction contained 10 bases not matched to a gene. The CDR3 region is CASSQEFSSGGGGGELFF. In DNA form, the CDR3 reads TGCGCCAGCAGCCAAGAGTTTAGTAGCGGGGGGGGAGGCGGGGAGCTGTTTTTT.

This clonotype was counted many times. The CDR3 sequence: CASSPPSGREQYF. CDR3 nucleotide sequence: TGTGCCAGCTCACCACCGAGTGGGCGCGAGCAGTACTTC. J is TRBJ2-7 and V is TRBV18, with D uncertain. The CDR3 extends over 13 amino acids. V was clipped by 0 bases and J by 6 bases, with 9 bases between them. The germline V gene encodes CDR1 KGHSH and CDR2 LQKENI.

This clonotype was counted many times. The chain is built from TRBV3-1 and TRBJ1-5; D is undetermined. The V end was cut by 1 base, the J end by 9 bases, with 13 bases between. CDR1 and CDR2 (germline): LGHDT, YNNKEL (reference sequence). The CDR3 has 14 amino acids. The CDR3 here is CASSQVVDGGPQHF. The CDR3 DNA reads as TGTGCCAGCAGCCAAGTAGTCGATGGTGGGCCCCAGCATTTT.

This clonotype was recorded many times. In nucleotides, the CDR3 is TGTGCCAGCAGCTTATGGGGGGGGGAGACCCAGTACTTC. It encodes CASSLWGGETQYF. This chain joins TRBV7-2 and TRBJ2-5; 7 bases map to TRBD2. The CDR3 consists of 13 residues. With V trimmed by 2 bases and J by 5 bases, 2 bases remained unmatched. CDR1 is SGHTA, CDR2 FQGNSA, per germline.

This clonotype was found many times. The J gene is TRBJ2-7, the V gene TRBV20-1; tentative D call: TRBD1 (6 bases). The CDR3 is made up of 13 amino acids. V gave up 0 bases and J gave up 4 bases, with 10 bases separating them. The germline gives CDR1 DFQATT, CDR2 SNEGSKA (reference sequence). CDR3 nucleotide sequence: TGCAGTGCTAGAGATCCACAGGGTTACGAGCAGTACTTC. It encodes CSARDPQGYEQYF.

This clonotype was seen repeatedly, ten times or more. The V gene is TRBV18, the J gene TRBJ2-7; the D call may be TRBD1 or TRBD2 (5 bases each). Trimming took 2 bases from V and 3 from J, leaving 5 bases between them. Per germline, CDR1 KGHSH and CDR2 LQKENI. The CDR3 runs 12 residues. CDR3 nucleotide sequence: TGTGCCAGCTCACCAGGGGGCTACGAGCAGTACTTC. This gives the protein CASSPGGYEQYF. The whole variable domain, filled in from reference TRBV18 and TRBJ2-7, reads NAGVMQNPRHLVRRRGQEARLRCSPMKGHSHVYWYRQLPEEGLKFMVYLQKENIIDESGMPKERFSAEFPKEGPSILRIQQVVRGDSAAYFCASSPGGYEQYFGPGTRLTVT.

This clonotype was picked up many times. The V call is TRBV6-1, the J call TRBJ2-3; no definite D call. CDR1 MNHNS and CDR2 SASEGT come from the germline V gene. V was trimmed by 6 bases and J by 0 bases, leaving 13 bases between them. This CDR3 region has 15 residues. This CDR3 reads CASSSSLGSTDTQYF. CDR3 sequence (DNA): TGTGCCAGCAGCTCGAGTTTGGGTAGCACAGATACGCAGTATTTT.

This clonotype has just a few counts. The rearrangement uses TRBV7-2 and TRBJ1-1, with 7 bases aligning to TRBD1. The CDR3 has 14 residues. After removal of 5 bases from V and 2 bases from J, the junction contained 5 bases not matched to a gene. Germline lookup yields CDR1 SGHTA and CDR2 FQGNSA. The CDR3, as DNA: TGTGCCAGCAGCGCCACAGGGGCCAACACTGAAGCTTTCTTT. It codes for CASSATGANTEAFF.

The rearrangement uses TRBV4-3 and TRBJ2-1, with 12 bases matching TRBD1. J lost 6 bases, V lost 2 bases, and 8 bases had no gene match. This CDR3 is built from 17 residues. CDR1 is LGHNA and CDR2 is YSLEER in the germline V gene. CDR3 protein: CASSQSVGTGGFNEQFF. In nucleotides, the CDR3 is TGCGCCAGCAGCCAATCCGTAGGGACAGGGGGCTTCAATGAGCAGTTCTTC.

This rearrangement joins TRBV20-1 to TRBJ1-6; 8 nucleotides line up with TRBD1. After removal of 2 bases from V and 14 bases from J, the junction contained 11 bases not matched to a gene. Germline loops: CDR1 DFQATT, CDR2 SNEGSKA (reference sequence). CDR3 length: 14 residues. The CDR3 bases are TGCAGTGCTAGATCGGACAGGGTTGCGATTACCCTCCACTTT. Its translation: CSARSDRVAITLHF.

This clonotype has ten or more counts. The J gene is TRBJ2-7, the V gene TRBV5-1; perhaps TRBD1 as D (5 bases). The ends were cut back, 4 bases at V and 5 bases at J, with 10 bases in the middle. The CDR3 sequence is 12 residues long. CDR1 and CDR2 from the germline V gene are SGHRS and YFSETQ. CDR3 amino acids: CASSPEGDEQYF. The CDR3, as DNA: TGCGCCAGCAGCCCGGAAGGGGACGAGCAGTACTTC.

This clonotype was picked up many times. This sequence joins TRBV7-2 and TRBJ1-2; D might be TRBD1 (5 bases). V was trimmed by 5 bases and J by 8 bases, leaving 15 bases between them. There are 13 residues in the CDR3. CDR1 and CDR2 (germline): SGHTA, FQGNSA. The CDR3 sequence: CASSMGLPGGYTF. The DNA for the CDR3 is TGTGCCAGCAGCATGGGGCTGCCTGGCGGCTACACCTTC.

This clonotype was observed at least ten times. J is TRBJ2-5 and V is TRBV30; TRBD1 or TRBD2 may be the D gene (6 bases each). CDR1 and CDR2 from the germline V gene are GTSNPN and SVGIG (reference sequence). V was cut by 5 bases and J by 0 bases, with 16 bases left in between. This CDR3 has 15 amino acids. The chain's CDR3 is CAWSGANEYQETQYF. CDR3 DNA sequence: TGTGCCTGGTCGGGGGCAAACGAGTACCAAGAGACCCAGTACTTC.